The clone carrying this TCR beta chain was seen only a few times. This sample stems from a study of response to subunit inactivated influenza vaccine. TCRdb analysed the RT-PCR reads with MiXCR anew, one entry per CDR3 protein. The profile covers around 760,000 distinct CDR3 sequences, with approximately 13% appearing a single time and 6% to 7% taken by the ten largest. Germline V CDR1 and CDR2: SEHNR, FQNEAQ (reference sequence). The J segment lost 2 bases and the V segment lost 5 bases, leaving 14 bases of the junction unmatched. The CDR3 is 17 amino acids. Sequencing used PBMCs from blood, obtained around two weeks before vaccination. The chain combines TRBV7-9 with TRBJ2-5; 7 nucleotides match TRBD1. This sequence originates from a man between 45 and 60 years old who received an inactivated influenza vaccine. DNA for the CDR3: TGTGCCAGCAGCCCGGGACAGACTGCCTATATACAAGAGACCCAGTACTTC. It codes for CASSPGQTAYIQETQYF.